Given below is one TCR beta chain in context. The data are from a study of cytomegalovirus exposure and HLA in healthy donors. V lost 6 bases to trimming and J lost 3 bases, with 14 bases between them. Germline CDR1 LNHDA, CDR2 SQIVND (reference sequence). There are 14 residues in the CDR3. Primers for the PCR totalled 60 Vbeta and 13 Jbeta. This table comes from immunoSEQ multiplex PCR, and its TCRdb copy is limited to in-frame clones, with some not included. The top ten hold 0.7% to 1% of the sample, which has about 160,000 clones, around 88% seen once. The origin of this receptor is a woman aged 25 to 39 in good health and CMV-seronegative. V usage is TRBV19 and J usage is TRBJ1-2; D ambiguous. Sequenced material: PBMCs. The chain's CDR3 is CASRYQRSDYGYTF. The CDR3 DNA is TGTGCCAGTAGATACCAACGGTCCGACTATGGCTACACCTTC.